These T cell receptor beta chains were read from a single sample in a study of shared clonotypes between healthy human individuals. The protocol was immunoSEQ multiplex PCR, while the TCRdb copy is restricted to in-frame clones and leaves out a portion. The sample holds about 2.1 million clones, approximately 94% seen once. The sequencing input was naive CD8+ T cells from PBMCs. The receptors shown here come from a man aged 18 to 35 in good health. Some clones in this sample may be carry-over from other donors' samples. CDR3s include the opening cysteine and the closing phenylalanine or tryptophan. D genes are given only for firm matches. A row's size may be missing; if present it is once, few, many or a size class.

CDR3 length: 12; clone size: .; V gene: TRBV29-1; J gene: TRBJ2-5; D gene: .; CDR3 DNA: TGCAGCGTCCTGAACCCAAAAGAGACCCAGTACTTC; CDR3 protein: CSVLNPKETQYF
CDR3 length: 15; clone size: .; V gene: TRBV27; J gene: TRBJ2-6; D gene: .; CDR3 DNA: TGTGCCAGCAGTTCCCCCCTGGGTGGGGCCAACGTCCTGACTTTC; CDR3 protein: CASSSPLGGANVLTF
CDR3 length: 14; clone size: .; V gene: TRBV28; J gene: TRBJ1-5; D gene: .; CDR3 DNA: TGTGCCAGCAGCCCTAGCTACGGCAATCAGCCCCAGCATTTT; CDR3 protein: CASSPSYGNQPQHF
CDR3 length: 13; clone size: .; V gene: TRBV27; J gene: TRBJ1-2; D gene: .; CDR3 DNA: TGTGCCAGCAGTTTTCGGAGAGGCTATGGCTACACCTTC; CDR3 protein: CASSFRRGYGYTF
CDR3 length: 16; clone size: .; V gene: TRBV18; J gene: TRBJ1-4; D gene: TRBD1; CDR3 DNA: TGTGCCAGCTCACCGGACAGGACGTCGCTATATGAAAAACTGTTTTTT; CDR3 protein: CASSPDRTSLYEKLFF
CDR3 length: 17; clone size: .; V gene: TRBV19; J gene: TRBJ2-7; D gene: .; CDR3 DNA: TGTGCCAGGCCCCCTTCCCCCGACGGGACCCGGGACTACGAGCAGTACTTC; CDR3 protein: CARPPSPDGTRDYEQYF
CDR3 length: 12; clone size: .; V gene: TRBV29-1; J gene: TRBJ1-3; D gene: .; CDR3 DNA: TGCAGCGTTGGTATCCCTGGAAACACCATATATTTT; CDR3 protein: CSVGIPGNTIYF
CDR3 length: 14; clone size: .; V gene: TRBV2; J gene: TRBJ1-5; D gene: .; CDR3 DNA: TGTGCCAGCACATTCGGCAGGAGCAATCAGCCCCAGCATTTT; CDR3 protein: CASTFGRSNQPQHF
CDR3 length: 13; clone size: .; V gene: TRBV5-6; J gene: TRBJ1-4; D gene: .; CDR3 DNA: TGTGCCAGCAGCTTGGGCCGGACCTTGGAACTGTTTTTT; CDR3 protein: CASSLGRTLELFF
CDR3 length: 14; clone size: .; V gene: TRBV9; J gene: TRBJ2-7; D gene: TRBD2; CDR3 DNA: TGTGCCAGCAGCGTACATAGCGGGACGGACGAGCAGTACTTC; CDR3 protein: CASSVHSGTDEQYF
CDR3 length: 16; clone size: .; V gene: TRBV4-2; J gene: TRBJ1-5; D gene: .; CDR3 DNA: TGTGCCAGCAGTGACGGAGGAGGATATAGCAATCAGCCCCAGCATTTT; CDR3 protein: CASSDGGGYSNQPQHF
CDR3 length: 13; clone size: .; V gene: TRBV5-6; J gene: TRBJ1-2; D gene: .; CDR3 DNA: TGTGCCAGCAGCTTGCGCCAGAGCTATGGCTACACCTTC; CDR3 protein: CASSLRQSYGYTF
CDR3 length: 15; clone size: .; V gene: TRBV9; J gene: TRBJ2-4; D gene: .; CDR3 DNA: TGTGCCAGCAGCGTAGGTCAATCCTTTGGAAACATTCAGTACTTC; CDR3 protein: CASSVGQSFGNIQYF
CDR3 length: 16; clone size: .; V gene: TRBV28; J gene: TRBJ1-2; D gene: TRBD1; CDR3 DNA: TGTGCCAGCATCCACCCGGGACAGCCTTCTAACTATGGCTACACCTTC; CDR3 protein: CASIHPGQPSNYGYTF
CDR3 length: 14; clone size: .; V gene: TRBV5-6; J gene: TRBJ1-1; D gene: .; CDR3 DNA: TGTGCCAGCAGCTTTATTGGCTCCGGGACTGAAGCTTTCTTT; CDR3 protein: CASSFIGSGTEAFF
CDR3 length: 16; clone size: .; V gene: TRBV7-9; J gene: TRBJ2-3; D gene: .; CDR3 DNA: TGTGCCAGCAGCCCACTTGTGGCCGTGTCGTCGGATACGCAGTATTTT; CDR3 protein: CASSPLVAVSSDTQYF
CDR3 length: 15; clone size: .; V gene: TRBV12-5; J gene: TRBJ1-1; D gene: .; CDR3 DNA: TGTGCTAGTGGTTTGGAGGGTCCGGTGAACACTGAAGCTTTCTTT; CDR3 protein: CASGLEGPVNTEAFF
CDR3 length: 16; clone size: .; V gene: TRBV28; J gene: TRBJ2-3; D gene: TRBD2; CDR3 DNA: TGTGCCAGCAGTTCAACTAGCGGGATCCTCACAGATACGCAGTATTTT; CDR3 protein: CASSSTSGILTDTQYF
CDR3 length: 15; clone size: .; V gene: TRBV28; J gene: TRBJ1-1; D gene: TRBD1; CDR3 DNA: TGTGCCAGCTCTTCCCCCCCGGGACAGGGCGACCAAGCTTTCTTT; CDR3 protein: CASSSPPGQGDQAFF
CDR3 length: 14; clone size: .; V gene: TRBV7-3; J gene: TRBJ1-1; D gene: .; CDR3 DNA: TGTGCCAGCAGCTTAACAGGGGGTTACACTGAAGCTTTCTTT; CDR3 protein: CASSLTGGYTEAFF
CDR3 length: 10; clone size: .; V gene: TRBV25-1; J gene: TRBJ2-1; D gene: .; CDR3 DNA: TGTGCCAGCGGTCACAATGAGCAGTTCTTC; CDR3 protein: CASGHNEQFF
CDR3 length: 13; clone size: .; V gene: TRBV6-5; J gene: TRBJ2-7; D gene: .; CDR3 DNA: TGTGCCAGCAGTCACCCGGAAGGCTACGAGCAGTACTTC; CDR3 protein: CASSHPEGYEQYF
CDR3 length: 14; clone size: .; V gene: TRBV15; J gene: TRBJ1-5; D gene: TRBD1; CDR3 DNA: TGTGCCACCAGCATATTCAGGGGGCCTCAGCCCCAGCATTTT; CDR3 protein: CATSIFRGPQPQHF
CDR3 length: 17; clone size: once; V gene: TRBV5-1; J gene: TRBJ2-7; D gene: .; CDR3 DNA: TGCGCCAGCAGCTCGTTATGGGCCAGGGGTGTTACGGTCGAGCAGTACTTC; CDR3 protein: CASSSLWARGVTVEQYF
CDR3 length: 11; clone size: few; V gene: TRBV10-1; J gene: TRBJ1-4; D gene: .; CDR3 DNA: TGCGCCAGCGCGATAGGGGAAAAACTGTTTTTT; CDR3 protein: CASAIGEKLFF
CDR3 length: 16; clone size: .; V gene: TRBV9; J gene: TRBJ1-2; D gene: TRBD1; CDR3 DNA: TGTGCCAGCAGCGTACTCACAGGGGCAAGAGGCTATGGCTACACCTTC; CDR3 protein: CASSVLTGARGYGYTF
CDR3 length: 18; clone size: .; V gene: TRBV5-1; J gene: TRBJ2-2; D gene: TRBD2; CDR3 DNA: TGCGCCAGCAGCTTGGGGCCTAGCGGGAGTATCGGCACCGGGGAGCTGTTTTTT; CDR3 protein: CASSLGPSGSIGTGELFF
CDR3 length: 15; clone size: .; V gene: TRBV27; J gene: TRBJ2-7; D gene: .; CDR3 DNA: TGTGCCAGCAGTTCTCTTGTAAAGAGCTCCTACGAGCAGTACTTC; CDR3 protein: CASSSLVKSSYEQYF
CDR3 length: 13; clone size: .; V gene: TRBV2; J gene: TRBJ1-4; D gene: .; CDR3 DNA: TGTGCCAGCAGTGGGGGAGAGCGGGAAAAACTGTTTTTT; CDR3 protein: CASSGGEREKLFF
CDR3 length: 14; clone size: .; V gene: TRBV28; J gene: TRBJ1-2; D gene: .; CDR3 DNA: TGTGCCAGCAGTTCGGGCCTCCTATTATATGGCTACACCTTC; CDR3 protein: CASSSGLLLYGYTF
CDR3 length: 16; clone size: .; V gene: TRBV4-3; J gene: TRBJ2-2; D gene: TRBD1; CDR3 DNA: TGCGCCAGCAGCCAATTCGGGACAGGGGACACCGGGGAGCTGTTTTTT; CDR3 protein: CASSQFGTGDTGELFF
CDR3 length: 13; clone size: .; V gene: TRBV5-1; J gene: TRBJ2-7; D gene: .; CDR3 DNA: TGCGCCAGCAGCTTTGTCGGCTCCTACGAGCAGTACTTC; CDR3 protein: CASSFVGSYEQYF
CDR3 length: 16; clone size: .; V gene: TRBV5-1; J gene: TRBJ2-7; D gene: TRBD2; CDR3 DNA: TGCGCCAGCAGCCTGGGCCTAGCGGGAGGGGCCTACGAGCAGTACTTC; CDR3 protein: CASSLGLAGGAYEQYF
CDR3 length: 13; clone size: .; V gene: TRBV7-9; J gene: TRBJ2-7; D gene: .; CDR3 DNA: TGTGCCAGCCAAAGACAGGAAGCCTACGAGCAGTACTTC; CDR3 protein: CASQRQEAYEQYF
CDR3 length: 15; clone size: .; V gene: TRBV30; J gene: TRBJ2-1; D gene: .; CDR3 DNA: TGTGCCTGGAGTGTAGGGCCAGGGCCATACAATGAGCAGTTCTTC; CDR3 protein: CAWSVGPGPYNEQFF
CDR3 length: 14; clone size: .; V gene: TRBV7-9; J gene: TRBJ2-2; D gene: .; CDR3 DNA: TGTGCCAGCAGCCCTGTTTTCAACACCGGGGAGCTGTTTTTT; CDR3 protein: CASSPVFNTGELFF
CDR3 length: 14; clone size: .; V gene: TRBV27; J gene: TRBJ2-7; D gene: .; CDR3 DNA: TGTGCCAGCAGTTTATACCGCCTCTCCTACGAGCAGTACTTC; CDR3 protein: CASSLYRLSYEQYF
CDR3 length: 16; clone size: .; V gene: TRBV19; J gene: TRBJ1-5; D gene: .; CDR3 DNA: TGTGCCAGTAGTATGGCAGGGCGGGACTCAGATCAGCCCCAGCATTTT; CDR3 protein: CASSMAGRDSDQPQHF
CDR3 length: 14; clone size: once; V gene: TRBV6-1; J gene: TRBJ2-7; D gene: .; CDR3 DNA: TGTGCCAGCAGAACAGGGACCGGACCCTACGAGCAGTACTTC; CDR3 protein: CASRTGTGPYEQYF
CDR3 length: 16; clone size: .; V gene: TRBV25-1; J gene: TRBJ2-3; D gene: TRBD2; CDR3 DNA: TGTGCCAGCAGCACCAGCGGGACTGCCCCCACAGATACGCAGTATTTT; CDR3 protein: CASSTSGTAPTDTQYF
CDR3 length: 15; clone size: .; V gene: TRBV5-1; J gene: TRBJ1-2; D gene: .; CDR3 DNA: TGCGCCAGCAGCCCGTGGGGGACACTGAACTATGGCTACACCTTC; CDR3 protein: CASSPWGTLNYGYTF
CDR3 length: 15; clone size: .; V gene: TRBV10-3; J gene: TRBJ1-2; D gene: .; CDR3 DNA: TGTGCCATCAGTGAGTCGAAGGACAGCGGCTATGGCTACACCTTC; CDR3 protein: CAISESKDSGYGYTF
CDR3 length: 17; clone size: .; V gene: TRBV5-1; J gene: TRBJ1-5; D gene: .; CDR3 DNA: TGCGCCAGCAGCTTGTACGTTTTAGGGCCAGGGGATCAGCCCCAGCATTTT; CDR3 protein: CASSLYVLGPGDQPQHF
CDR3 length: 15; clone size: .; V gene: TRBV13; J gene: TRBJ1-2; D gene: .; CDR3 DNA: TGTGCCAGCAGCTCCTATGGACGGCCGGGAGATGGCTACACCTTC; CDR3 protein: CASSSYGRPGDGYTF
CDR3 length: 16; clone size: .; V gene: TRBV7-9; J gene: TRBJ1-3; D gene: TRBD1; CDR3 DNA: TGTGCCAGCAGCTTAGCGATGACAGGGAGTGGAAACACCATATATTTT; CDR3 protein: CASSLAMTGSGNTIYF